Each of the 24 T cell receptor beta chains below was sequenced from the same sample in a study of blood T cell repertoires in COVID-19. The table came from immunoSEQ multiplex PCR; TCRdb's copy has only in-frame clones and leaves some out. This table has around 380,000 clones, roughly 80% appearing once. What was sequenced was peripheral blood. These receptors were taken from a human donor with acute or convalescent COVID-19. The donor label of this sample is uncertain.

The chain combines TRBV5-4 with TRBJ2-3; TRBD2 agrees at 14 bases. Germline lookup yields CDR1 SGHNT and CDR2 YYREEE (reference sequence). Unmatched junction bases numbered 10, after V lost 4 bases and J lost 6 bases. This CDR3 region has 17 residues. The DNA of the CDR3 is TGTGCCAGCAGCGCTAGGACTAGCGGGGGGCTGGGGGATACGCAGTATTTT. Residues: CASSARTSGGLGDTQYF.

The chain recombines TRBV7-8 with TRBJ2-5; TRBD2 is a possible D gene (5 bases). The V gene lost 5 bases and the J gene lost 4 bases, with 17 bases spanning the gap. Germline values: CDR1 SGHVS, CDR2 FQNEAQ. This CDR3 is 15 amino acids long. The CDR3, as DNA: TGTGCCAGCAGCACCCGTAAGACCCGGGGAGAGACCCAGTACTTC. This gives the protein CASSTRKTRGETQYF.

This clone has only one observation. The chain couples TRBV28 to TRBJ1-2, with D unclear. This CDR3 has 14 amino acids. V gave up 1 base and J gave up 7 bases, with 13 bases separating them. Germline CDR1 and CDR2: MDHEN and SYDVKM. As DNA, the CDR3 is TGTGCCAGCAGTTTATCCGCCAGAATAACTGGCTACACCTTC. It specifies CASSLSARITGYTF.

There are a few counts of this clone. The rearrangement uses TRBV4-1 and TRBJ2-7, with 7 positions matching TRBD1. The CDR3 contains 16 residues. V gave up 1 base and J gave up 4 bases; unmatched junction bases: 10. Germline V lookup: CDR1 MGHRA, CDR2 YSYEKL. Here the CDR3 reads CASSQVLTGLPYEQYF. CDR3 DNA sequence: TGCGCCAGCAGCCAAGTCCTGACAGGGTTACCGTACGAGCAGTACTTC.

This chain links TRBV2 with TRBJ2-7; D is unresolved. From germline, CDR1 is SNHLY and CDR2 FYNNEI. Trimming stripped 1 base from V and 5 bases from J, with 15 bases between. This CDR3 spans 15 amino acids. For the CDR3, the DNA is TGTGCCAGCAGTGAAGAACGAACAGTACAACACGAGCAGTACTTC. Encoded protein: CASSEERTVQHEQYF. The full variable domain, rest sourced from reference TRBV2 and TRBJ2-7, is EPEVTQTPSHQVTQMGQEVILRCVPISNHLYFYWYRQILGQKVEFLVSFYNNEISEKSEIFDDQFSVERPDGSNFTLKIRSTKLEDSAMYFCASSEERTVQHEQYFGPGTRLTVT.

This clone was observed a single time. The V and J genes are TRBV6-6 and TRBJ2-7; 7 nucleotides agree with TRBD1. From germline, CDR1 is MNHNY and CDR2 SVGAGI (reference sequence). Trimming at V came to 4 bases and at J to 3 bases, leaving 12 bases not matched to a gene. This CDR3 is built from 16 residues. The DNA for the CDR3 is TGTGCCAGCAGTTCAGACAGGGCCTATAAGAACTACGAGCAGTACTTC. It encodes CASSSDRAYKNYEQYF.

The chain uses TRBV9 and TRBJ2-3, with D maybe TRBD1 (7 bases). V gave up 3 bases and J gave up 2 bases, with 13 bases separating them. Germline V gene sequence: CDR1 SGDLS, CDR2 YYNGEE. This CDR3 region has 15 residues. The CDR3 here is CASSAGDSHTDTQYF. The CDR3 nucleotides read TGTGCCAGCAGCGCGGGGGACAGCCACACAGATACGCAGTATTTT.

This clone has just one count. This chain connects TRBV27 to TRBJ1-2; TRBD1 agrees at 8 bases. V was clipped by 5 bases and J by 4 bases; unmatched bases: 3. Germline V gene sequence: CDR1 MNHEY, CDR2 SMNVEV (reference sequence). The CDR3 length is 13 residues. CDR3 loop: CASSAQGAYGYTF. The CDR3 region has the DNA TGTGCCAGCAGTGCCCAGGGGGCCTATGGCTACACCTTC.

The J gene is TRBJ2-7, the V gene TRBV2; D is possibly TRBD1 (6 bases). The CDR3 runs 14 residues. The V end lost 5 bases, the J end lost 0 bases, and 11 bases lay between the germline ends. Germline V gives CDR1 SNHLY, CDR2 FYNNEI. The CDR3 is CASSQGPFSYEQYF. The CDR3 DNA reads TGTGCCAGCAGTCAGGGGCCTTTCTCCTACGAGCAGTACTTC.

This chain joins TRBV3-1 (or the pseudogene TRBV3-2) and TRBJ2-3, with unresolved D. Germline V gives CDR1 LGHDT, CDR2 YNNKEL (reference sequence). The CDR3 length is 16 residues. The V and J ends lost 1 base and 0 bases respectively, with 11 bases between them. CDR3 residues: CASSQGLAGSTDTQYF. The DNA for the CDR3 is TGTGCCAGCAGCCAAGGTCTGGCCGGGAGCACAGATACGCAGTATTTT.

The V call is TRBV4-2, the J call TRBJ1-2; D gene uncertain. This CDR3 contains 13 residues. With 0 bases removed from V and 5 bases from J, the gap between germline ends came to 7 bases. CDR1 and CDR2 (germline): LGHNA, YNFKEQ. Written as DNA, the CDR3 is TGTGCCAGCAGCCAAGATGGGCAGTATGGCTACACCTTC. This gives the protein CASSQDGQYGYTF.

The V gene is TRBV5-1, the J gene TRBJ2-3; D gene ambiguous. The CDR3 is 12 residues long. CDR1 SGHRS and CDR2 YFSETQ come from the germline V gene. The V gene lost 5 bases and the J gene lost 2 bases, with 6 bases spanning the gap. CDR3 amino acids: CASRAFTDTQYF. DNA for the CDR3: TGCGCCAGCAGGGCCTTCACAGATACGCAGTATTTT.

This sequence joins TRBV18 and TRBJ1-1; D might be TRBD1 (6 bases). Germline V gene lookup returns CDR1 KGHSH and CDR2 LQKENI. Deletions cut 4 bases from V and 4 bases from J, with 13 bases between. There are 14 residues in the CDR3. The CDR3 DNA is TGTGCCAGCTCACTACGGGGGGGGGCCACTGAAGCTTTCTTT. Translated, it gives CASSLRGGATEAFF.

The V and J genes are TRBV7-9 and TRBJ2-1; 13 positions match TRBD2. CDR1 is SEHNR, CDR2 FQNEAQ, per germline (reference sequence). Trimming removed 5 bases from V and 9 bases from J; junction bases left unmatched: 7. The CDR3 runs 15 residues. The CDR3 sequence is CASSARTSGRGEQFF. The CDR3 DNA reads TGTGCCAGCAGCGCCAGGACTAGCGGGAGAGGTGAGCAGTTCTTC.

CDR3: CASTLYPVLYSNQPQHF. The CDR3 DNA is TGTGCCAGCACCTTATACCCGGTCCTATATAGCAATCAGCCCCAGCATTTT. The rearrangement uses TRBV6-7 and TRBJ1-5; D gene uncertain. TRBV6-7 is reported as an ORF; its role is uncertain. The CDR3 runs to 17 residues. V shed 7 bases and J shed 0 bases, with 19 bases lying between them.

This clone was seen just once. An end of the junction differs from the germline gene, which may be a read error. The DNA for the CDR3 is TGTGCCTGGAGTGTAAGTCTACAGGGGAGATCCTTC. This encodes CAWSVSLQGRSF. This sequence joins TRBV30 and TRBJ1-2; 7 bases match TRBD1. Germline assignment: CDR1 GTSNPN and CDR2 SVGIG (reference sequence). This CDR3 has 12 residues. The full variable domain, completed using reference TRBV30 and TRBJ1-2, is SQTIHQWPATLVQPVGSPLSLECTVEGTSNPNLYWYRQAAGRGLQLLFYSVGIGQISSEVPQNLSASRPQDRQFILSSKKLLLSDSGFYLCAWSVSLQGRSFGSGTRLTVV.

V and J are TRBV21-1 and TRBJ2-7; the table's D call TRBD1 went unverified against the DNA. TRBV21-1 is termed a pseudogene. The CDR3 spans 15 residues. The CDR3 is CASSNDGTESYEQYF. In DNA form, the CDR3 reads TGTGCCAGCAGCAATGATGGGACAGAGTCCTACGAGCAGTACTTC.

V gene TRBV15 combines with J gene TRBJ1-6, with a weak D call TRBD1 (6 bases). The CDR3 loop spans 15 amino acids. The germline V gene has CDR1 LNHNV and CDR2 YYDKDF (reference sequence). Trimming left V 4 bases short and J 8 bases short, with 15 bases between. Written as DNA, the CDR3 is TGTGCCACCAGCACTTCCGCGGGGGCCGATTCACCCCTCCACTTT. It codes for CATSTSAGADSPLHF.

Concerning this clone itself: The sample contains more than one DNA sequence encoding this CDR3. The chain carries TRBV5-5 and TRBJ1-1, with 8 bases that match TRBD1. CDR1 and CDR2 from the germline V gene are SGHKS and YYEKEE (reference sequence). This CDR3 spans 15 amino acids. V shed 5 bases, J shed 2 bases, and the junction held 8 bases outside the gene matches. The CDR3 sequence: CASSLRTGSNTEAFF. As DNA, the CDR3 is TGTGCCAGCAGTCTCCGGACAGGGAGTAACACTGAAGCTTTCTTT.

The V and J genes are TRBV19 and TRBJ2-5; D possibly corresponds to TRBD1 (5 bases). The CDR3 runs 13 residues. Per germline, CDR1 LNHDA and CDR2 SQIVND (reference sequence). V lost 5 bases to trimming and J lost 5 bases, with 12 bases between them. CDR3 residues: CASSGARKETQYF. As DNA, the CDR3 is TGTGCCAGTAGTGGGGCGCGGAAGGAGACCCAGTACTTC.

The rearrangement links TRBV28 to TRBJ2-7; 8 positions agree with TRBD1. This CDR3 comprises 15 residues. The germline V gene encodes CDR1 MDHEN and CDR2 SYDVKM. The V and J ends lost 7 bases and 7 bases, in that order; junction bases with no gene match: 15. CDR3 residues: CASISAGTGKPEQYF. Here the CDR3 DNA reads TGTGCCAGCATATCTGCCGGGACAGGCAAACCGGAGCAGTACTTC.

The J gene is TRBJ1-1, the V gene TRBV18; 7 nucleotides line up with TRBD1. Germline assignment: CDR1 KGHSH and CDR2 LQKENI. V shed 0 bases, J shed 6 bases, and the junction held 13 bases outside the gene matches. The CDR3 length is 17 residues. CDR3 sequence reads: CASSPPGLLNRGAEAFF. Written as DNA, the CDR3 is TGTGCCAGCTCACCACCGGGCTTACTAAACAGGGGAGCTGAAGCTTTCTTT.

The rearrangement joins TRBV11-2 to TRBJ1-3; 9 positions match TRBD1. In germline, CDR1 is SGHAT, CDR2 FQNNGV. The ends lost 7 bases at V and 0 bases at J; junction bases unmatched: 10. This CDR3 comprises 17 residues. CDR3 sequence: CASNFHRGQGSGNTIYF. CDR3 coding DNA: TGTGCCAGCAACTTCCATCGGGGACAGGGCTCTGGAAACACCATATATTTT. Full variable domain (remainder filled in from reference TRBV11-2 and TRBJ1-3): EAGVAQSPRYKIIEKRQSVAFWCNPISGHATLYWYQQILGQGPKLLIQFQNNGVVDDSQLPKDRFSAERLKGVDSTLKIQPAKLEDSAVYLCASNFHRGQGSGNTIYFGEGSWLTVV.

This clone turned up a few times. CDR3 nucleotides: TGTGCCAGCAGTTTAGGTTTCGGGAGGGTCGGCGGCTACACCTTC. As protein: CASSLGFGRVGGYTF. J is TRBJ1-2 and V is TRBV27; D is ambiguous. The length of the CDR3 is 15 residues. V was trimmed by 2 bases and J by 8 bases, leaving 18 bases between them. In germline, CDR1 is MNHEY, CDR2 SMNVEV (reference sequence).